One and the same sample provided the 9 T cell receptor beta chains below, sequenced in a study of blood T cells in healthy people across ages. Next came a second PCR, run for about 6 to 12 cycles, which used a sample-barcoded 5' primer along with a J-beta primer mix. TCRdb reanalysed the 5' RACE reads using MiXCR and keeps one entry per CDR3 protein. Of 1.5 million to 2 million distinct CDR3 sequences listed, over 25% were seen once; the top ten hold around 7.7%. Sequencing used blood. The receptor set was obtained from a woman aged 30 to 39 in good health.

Ten or more counts support this clonotype. This chain links TRBV29-1 with TRBJ2-7, with 15 bases that match TRBD2. The germline gives CDR1 SQVTM, CDR2 ANQGSEA. Trimming took 6 bases from V and 4 from J; bases not matched to a gene: 16. This CDR3 spans 18 amino acids. CDR3 nucleotides: TGCAGCGTGGCCGGGACTAGCGGGGGGCAGTCGGGGTATTACGAGCAGTACTTC. Amino acid sequence: CSVAGTSGGQSGYYEQYF.

This chain connects TRBV20-1 to TRBJ2-5; 7 nucleotides match TRBD2. Trimming removed 2 bases from V and 7 bases from J; junction bases left unmatched: 4. In germline, CDR1 is DFQATT, CDR2 SNEGSKA (reference sequence). The CDR3 covers 12 residues. This CDR3 reads CSARTSAPTQYF. For the CDR3, the DNA is TGCAGTGCTAGAACTAGCGCTCCGACCCAGTACTTC.

This clonotype was detected many times. The chain couples TRBV29-1 to TRBJ2-3, with D possibly being TRBD1 or TRBD2 (5 bases each). The CDR3 is made up of 15 amino acids. Trimming stripped 3 bases from V and 0 bases from J, with 13 bases between. Germline lookup yields CDR1 SQVTM and CDR2 ANQGSEA. CDR3 in DNA: TGCAGCGTTGAGGACGGGACGCCTAGCACAGATACGCAGTATTTT. Encoded protein: CSVEDGTPSTDTQYF.

This clonotype was picked up a small number of times. The rearrangement joins TRBV5-4 to TRBJ2-7, with 9 nucleotides matching TRBD1. V was clipped by 4 bases and J by 3 bases; unmatched bases: 8. In germline, CDR1 is SGHNT, CDR2 YYREEE (reference sequence). CDR3 size: 15 residues. The DNA for the CDR3 is TGTGCCAGCAGCACCCGGACAGGGGAGAACTACGAGCAGTACTTC. Translated, it gives CASSTRTGENYEQYF. Combining the CDR3 with reference TRBV5-4 and TRBJ2-7 gives the whole variable domain ETGVTQSPTHLIKTRGQQVTLRCSSQSGHNTVSWYQQALGQGPQFIFQYYREEENGRGNFPPRFSGLQFPNYSSELNVNALELDDSALYLCASSTRTGENYEQYFGPGTRLTVT.

About this clonotype itself: Its ends do not fully match the called genes, so a read error is possible. This chain uses TRBV5-6 with TRBJ2-1; the match to TRBD2 covers 11 bases. Germline-derived CDR1 and CDR2 are SGHDT and YYEEEE. The CDR3 runs to 16 residues. The CDR3: CDSSFRTSGSLNEQFF. The CDR3 DNA follows: TGTGACAGCAGCTTCCGTACTAGCGGGAGTTTGAATGAGCAGTTCTTC. Using reference TRBV5-6 and TRBJ2-1 for the parts outside the CDR3, the full variable domain is DAGVTQSPTHLIKTRGQQVTLRCSPKSGHDTVSWYQQALGQGPQFIFQYYEEEERQRGNFPDRFSGHQFPNYSSELNVNALLLGDSALYLCDSSFRTSGSLNEQFFGPGTRLTVL.

There are many counts of this clonotype. The V and J genes are TRBV6-1 and TRBJ1-2; D call uncertain. CDR3 size: 13 residues. Trimming shortened V by 4 bases and J by 4 bases, and 10 bases separated the two germline ends. Germline V gives CDR1 MNHNS, CDR2 SASEGT. The CDR3 bases are TGTGCCAGCAGTGCGGAGCAGACCTATGGCTACACCTTC. Its translation is CASSAEQTYGYTF.

This clonotype occurred a few times. The chain joins TRBV5-1 to TRBJ2-5; D perhaps matches TRBD2 (5 bases). Germline loops: CDR1 SGHRS, CDR2 YFSETQ. The V and J ends lost 0 bases and 4 bases respectively, with 10 bases between them. This CDR3 spans 14 amino acids. CDR3 residues: CASSLDSVGETQYF. DNA for the CDR3: TGCGCCAGCAGCTTGGATAGCGTGGGAGAGACCCAGTACTTC.

The J gene is TRBJ1-1, the V gene TRBV7-2; no firm D call. This CDR3 has 15 amino acids. Germline CDR1 reads SGHTA; CDR2 reads FQGNSA. The V and J ends lost 5 bases and 0 bases respectively, with 13 bases between them. Here the CDR3 DNA reads TGTGCCAGCAGCCCGCAAACCCTGATGAACACTGAAGCTTTCTTT. This encodes CASSPQTLMNTEAFF.

The rearrangement joins TRBV6-5 to TRBJ2-3, with 11 bases that match TRBD1. Germline trimming cut 4 bases from V and 4 bases from J; bases unmatched to any gene: 7. The CDR3 consists of 16 residues. In germline, CDR1 is MNHEY, CDR2 SVGAGI. In DNA form, the CDR3 reads TGTGCCAGCAGTTCGCGGACAGGGGGCGCGGCAGATACGCAGTATTTT. It specifies CASSSRTGGAADTQYF.